The clone carrying this TCR beta chain was observed a single time. The antigen remains unidentified. The method was immunoSEQ multiplex PCR; TCRdb's version includes in-frame clones alone and lacks a portion of them. The repertoire includes roughly 160,000 clones, around 89% of them detected once, and approximately 6.9% sits in the top ten. Trimming removed 0 bases from V and 11 bases from J; junction bases left unmatched: 1. The germline V gene has CDR1 SGHRS and CDR2 YFSETQ. The CDR3 contains 13 residues. These data are taken from a study of T cell responses to AZD1222 COVID-19 vaccine. General observations from the study: Clonal diversity was possibly underestimated, and white British individuals and females predominated among donors. An increase in Spike-specific TCR breadth and depth was observed after two AZD1222 doses. In the spike-specific TCR repertoire, nearly half reportedly target unmutated variant regions.

V and J are TRBV5-1 and TRBJ1-4, with 10 bases lining up with TRBD1. The source was peripheral blood, collected on day 0 of AZD1222 vaccination. This TCR was recovered from an adult in good health. In DNA, the CDR3 is TGCGCCAGCAGCTTGGGGACAGGGGGTAAACTGTTTTTT. This gives the protein CASSLGTGGKLFF. Full variable domain (remainder filled in from reference TRBV5-1 and TRBJ1-4): KAGVTQTPRYLIKTRGQQVTLSCSPISGHRSVSWYQQTPGQGLQFLFEYFSETQRNKGNFPGRFSGRQFSNSRSEMNVSTLELGDSALYLCASSLGTGGKLFFGSGTQLSVL.